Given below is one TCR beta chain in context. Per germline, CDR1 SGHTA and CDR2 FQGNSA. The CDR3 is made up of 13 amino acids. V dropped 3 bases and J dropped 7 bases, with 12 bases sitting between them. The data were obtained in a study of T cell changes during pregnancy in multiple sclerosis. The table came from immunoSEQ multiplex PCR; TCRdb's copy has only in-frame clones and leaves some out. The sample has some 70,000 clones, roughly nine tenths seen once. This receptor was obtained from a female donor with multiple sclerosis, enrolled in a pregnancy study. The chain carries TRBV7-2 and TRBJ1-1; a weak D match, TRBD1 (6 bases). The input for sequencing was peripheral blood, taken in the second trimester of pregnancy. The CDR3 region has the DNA TGTGCCAGCAGCTTTACAGGGAATAATGAAGCTTTCTTT. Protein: CASSFTGNNEAFF. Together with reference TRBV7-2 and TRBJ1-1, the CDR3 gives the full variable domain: GAGVSQSPSNKVTEKGKDVELRCDPISGHTALYWYRQSLGQGLEFLIYFQGNSAPDKSGLPSDRFSAERTGGSVSTLTIQRTQQEDSAVYLCASSFTGNNEAFFGQGTRLTVV.